These 21 T cell receptor beta chains were all obtained from the same sample, sequenced in a study of T cell responses to AZD1222 COVID-19 vaccine. Profiling relied on immunoSEQ multiplex PCR, and the TCRdb table lists in-frame clones only, not all of them. The sample contains 150,000 to 200,000 clones, roughly 90% of which appear only once. The specimen comprised peripheral blood, sampled on day 0 of AZD1222 vaccination. These receptors were collected from an adult in good health.

This clone occurred once. The rearrangement uses TRBV19 and TRBJ1-1; D uncertain. V lost 3 bases to trimming and J lost 0 bases, with 20 bases between them. The CDR3 spans 18 residues. Per the germline V gene, CDR1 is LNHDA and CDR2 is SQIVND (reference sequence). The CDR3 nucleotides read TGTGCCAGTAGTATTCGTCAGCGCATGTCCTCTATGAACACTGAAGCTTTCTTT. This sequence encodes CASSIRQRMSSMNTEAFF.

The chain couples TRBV14 to TRBJ2-3; D remains unclear. The V gene lost 3 bases and the J gene lost 2 bases, with 6 bases spanning the gap. Germline V gives CDR1 SGHDN, CDR2 FVKESK. The CDR3 length is 13 residues. This CDR3 is CASSQQLTDTQYF. The CDR3 coding sequence is TGTGCCAGCAGCCAGCAACTCACAGATACGCAGTATTTT.

The rearrangement links TRBV3-1 (or the pseudogene TRBV3-2) to TRBJ1-2; D is ambiguous. V shed 5 bases and J shed 9 bases, with 22 bases lying between them. The CDR3 runs to 15 residues. Germline V lookup: CDR1 LGHDT, CDR2 YNNKEL (reference sequence). CDR3 in DNA: TGTGCCAGCAGCGCGCGCGGCGGGATCGGTTATCGCTACACCTTC. This sequence encodes CASSARGGIGYRYTF.

The chain has TRBV25-1 and TRBJ2-7; D is possibly TRBD2 (6 bases). The CDR3 has 13 amino acids. From germline, CDR1 is MGHDK and CDR2 SYGVNS. V was clipped by 10 bases and J by 0 bases, with 13 bases between them. CDR3 DNA sequence: TGTGCCACCCAAGGGAGGACCTCCTACGAGCAGTACTTC. Protein sequence: CATQGRTSYEQYF.

This chain links TRBV6-1 with TRBJ2-3; TRBD2 agrees at 14 bases. The germline CDR1 and CDR2 sequences are MNHNS and SASEGT. The ends lost 3 bases at V and 0 bases at J; junction bases unmatched: 8. The CDR3 consists of 19 residues. This chain's CDR3 is CASSETSGGARESTDTQYF. CDR3 DNA: TGTGCCAGCAGTGAGACTAGCGGGGGGGCCCGGGAAAGCACAGATACGCAGTATTTT.

The CDR3 spells CASLNTERTYGYTF. CDR3 coding DNA: TGTGCCAGCTTAAACACTGAACGGACCTATGGCTACACCTTC. The chain uses TRBV28 and TRBJ1-2; D call uncertain. Germline V gene lookup returns CDR1 MDHEN and CDR2 SYDVKM. This CDR3 has 14 amino acids. Trimming removed 8 bases from V and 4 bases from J, with 17 bases in between.

The J gene is TRBJ2-7, the V gene TRBV15; 8 nucleotides agree with TRBD1. The trim removed 1 base at V and 3 bases at J, leaving 17 bases unmatched. This CDR3 spans 19 amino acids. From germline, CDR1 is LNHNV and CDR2 YYDKDF (reference sequence). The CDR3 nucleotides read TGTGCCACCAGCAGAGCACAGGGGGGATCCCGAGGAAACTACTACGAGCAGTACTTC. Its translation is CATSRAQGGSRGNYYEQYF.

This clone was counted a single time. This rearrangement joins TRBV18 to TRBJ2-5, with no clear D. The germline V gene has CDR1 KGHSH and CDR2 LQKENI. CDR3 length: 13 residues. V dropped 3 bases and J dropped 3 bases, with 8 bases sitting between them. The DNA for the CDR3 is TGTGCCAGCTCACCGCCCAGTGAAGAGACCCAGTACTTC. Encoded protein: CASSPPSEETQYF.

V and J are TRBV7-2 and TRBJ2-7; TRBD2 agrees at 9 bases. With 2 bases clipped from V and 6 bases from J, the junction kept 5 bases outside the gene matches. Germline V gene lookup returns CDR1 SGHTA and CDR2 FQGNSA. The CDR3 loop spans 14 amino acids. DNA for the CDR3: TGTGCCAGCAGCTTAATGGCGGGAGGGCCCGAGCAGTACTTC. This translates into CASSLMAGGPEQYF.

This chain joins TRBV12-3 or TRBV12-4 and TRBJ1-2; 7 nucleotides align to TRBD1. The CDR3 loop spans 13 amino acids. V dropped 10 bases and J dropped 3; count of bases not matched to a gene: 8. CDR3 bases: TGTGCCACCAAGACAGGGTGGGACTATGGCTACACCTTC. Its protein is CATKTGWDYGYTF.

This chain uses TRBV6-4 with TRBJ2-3; TRBD2 matches 7 bases. The CDR3 extends over 16 amino acids. V lost 4 bases and J lost 1; bases outside the gene matches: 8. Germline V gene lookup returns CDR1 MRHNA and CDR2 SNTAGT. The CDR3 region has the DNA TGTGCCAGCAGTGCCTCCTCTAGCGGACGCACAGATACGCAGTATTTT. This gives the protein CASSASSSGRTDTQYF.

This clone was recorded only once. Here the CDR3 reads CASSLAGLIYGYTF. As DNA, the CDR3 is TGCGCCAGCAGCTTGGCGGGACTAATATATGGCTACACCTTC. The chain recombines TRBV5-1 with TRBJ1-2; maybe TRBD1 (5 bases). Germline lookup yields CDR1 SGHRS and CDR2 YFSETQ. This CDR3 contains 14 residues. Trimming removed 0 bases at V and 5 bases at J, with 11 bases between. Drawing the rest from reference TRBV5-1 and TRBJ1-2, the complete variable domain is KAGVTQTPRYLIKTRGQQVTLSCSPISGHRSVSWYQQTPGQGLQFLFEYFSETQRNKGNFPGRFSGRQFSNSRSEMNVSTLELGDSALYLCASSLAGLIYGYTFGSGTRLTVV.

The count of this clone is one. The chain carries TRBV27 and TRBJ2-7, with D tentatively TRBD1 or TRBD2 (6 bases each). The CDR3 is 12 residues long. Trimming cost V 8 bases and J 0 bases, with 8 bases left between them. Germline V CDR1 and CDR2: MNHEY, SMNVEV (reference sequence). The CDR3 loop reads CASGGGSYEQYF. The CDR3 region has the DNA TGTGCCAGCGGAGGGGGCTCCTACGAGCAGTACTTC.

The V call is TRBV19, the J call TRBJ1-1; D remains unclear. Germline CDR1 reads LNHDA; CDR2 reads SQIVND (reference sequence). The CDR3 has 13 residues. Deletions cut 0 bases from V and 8 bases from J, with 10 bases between. Written as DNA, the CDR3 is TGTGCCAGTAGTATAGATTCCGGGCTAGAAGCTTTCTTT. Translation gives CASSIDSGLEAFF.

This sequence joins TRBV3-1 (or the pseudogene TRBV3-2) and TRBJ1-1; D gene ambiguous. Trimming shortened V by 1 base and J by 8 bases, and 5 bases separated the two germline ends. There are 11 residues in the CDR3. Germline CDR1 LGHDT, CDR2 YNNKEL (reference sequence). The CDR3 DNA follows: TGTGCCAGCAGCCAAGCGGACGAAGCTTTCTTT. Protein: CASSQADEAFF.

V is TRBV19 and J is TRBJ1-6; D unclear. Germline assignment: CDR1 LNHDA and CDR2 SQIVND (reference sequence). The V and J ends lost 5 bases and 6 bases respectively, with 14 bases between them. This CDR3 comprises 15 residues. The CDR3 region is CASSLEGVANSPLHF. The CDR3 DNA is TGTGCCAGTAGTTTGGAGGGTGTTGCTAATTCACCCCTCCACTTT.

The chain recombines TRBV5-4 with TRBJ2-1; TRBD1 aligns across 8 bases. This CDR3 has 15 amino acids. CDR1 and CDR2 (germline): SGHNT, YYREEE (reference sequence). V lost 0 bases to trimming and J lost 3 bases; unmatched junction nucleotides: 2. CDR3 nucleotides: TGTGCCAGCAGCTTGGCAGGGGGCTTCTACAATGAGCAGTTCTTC. Protein product: CASSLAGGFYNEQFF.

V gene TRBV28 combines with J gene TRBJ2-1; D not resolved. CDR3 size: 14 residues. Looked up from germline, CDR1 is MDHEN and CDR2 is SYDVKM. Trimming took 9 bases from V and 3 from J, leaving 15 bases between them. The CDR3 loop reads CARSVPMYYNEQFF. The CDR3, as DNA: TGTGCCAGATCCGTCCCAATGTACTACAATGAGCAGTTCTTC.

This clone appeared a single time. The genes are TRBV9 and TRBJ1-1; the D is unclear. This CDR3 has 13 amino acids. Germline assignment: CDR1 SGDLS and CDR2 YYNGEE. Trimming stripped 0 bases from V and 7 bases from J, with 10 bases between. The CDR3 region has the DNA TGTGCCAGCAGCGTAGACGGGGTGAGTGAAGCTTTCTTT. This encodes CASSVDGVSEAFF.

J is TRBJ2-7 and V is TRBV5-6, with D perhaps being TRBD1 or TRBD2 (6 bases each). Germline-derived CDR1 and CDR2 are SGHDT and YYEEEE. Trimming took 2 bases from V and 1 from J, leaving 10 bases between them. The CDR3 covers 14 residues. The CDR3 DNA follows: TGTGCCAGCAGCTTTAAAGGGGGGTCCTACGAGCAGTACTTC. It yields the protein CASSFKGGSYEQYF.

This clone was recorded a few times. The chain uses TRBV7-6 and TRBJ2-1; D is undetermined. Germline assignment: CDR1 SGHVS and CDR2 FNYEAQ. This CDR3 is 15 amino acids long. V lost 1 base and J 6 bases, leaving 13 bases between the germline ends. The CDR3 reads CASSLVIEFSNEQFF. Here the CDR3 DNA reads TGTGCCAGCAGCTTAGTGATCGAGTTCTCCAATGAGCAGTTCTTC.